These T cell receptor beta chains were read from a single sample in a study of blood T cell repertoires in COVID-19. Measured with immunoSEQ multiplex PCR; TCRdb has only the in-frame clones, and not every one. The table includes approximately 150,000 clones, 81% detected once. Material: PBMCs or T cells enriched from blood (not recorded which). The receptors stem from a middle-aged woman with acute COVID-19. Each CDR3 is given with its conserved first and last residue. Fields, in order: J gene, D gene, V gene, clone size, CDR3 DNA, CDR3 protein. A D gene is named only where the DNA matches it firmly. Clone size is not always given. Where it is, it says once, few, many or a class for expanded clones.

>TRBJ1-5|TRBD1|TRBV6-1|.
TGTGCCAGCAGGGGACAGGTCAATCAGCCCCAGCATTTT
CASRGQVNQPQHF
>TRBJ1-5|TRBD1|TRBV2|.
TGTGCCAGCGCGGGACAGATTAATAGCAATCAGCCCCAGCATTTT
CASAGQINSNQPQHF
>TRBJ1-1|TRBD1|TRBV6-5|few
TGTGCCAGCAGTTACACAGGGGGTTCTGGGAGAGCTTTCTTT
CASSYTGGSGRAFF
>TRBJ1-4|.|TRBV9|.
TGTGCCAGCAGCGTAGAAGCGGGAGGAGAAAAACTGTTTTTT
CASSVEAGGEKLFF
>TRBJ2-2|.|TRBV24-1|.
TGTGCCACCAGTGAGCCGGGATACACCGGGGAGCTGTTTTTT
CATSEPGYTGELFF
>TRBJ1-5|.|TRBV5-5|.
TGTGCCAGCAGCTTTAGTAGAGGCAATCAGCCCCAGCATTTT
CASSFSRGNQPQHF
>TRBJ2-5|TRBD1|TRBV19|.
TGTGCCAGTACCCTGGGACAGGGACGGGAAGAGACCCAGTACTTC
CASTLGQGREETQYF
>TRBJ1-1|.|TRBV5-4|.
TGTGCCAGCAGCTCGTCCGGACAGTTGAACACTGAAGCTTTCTTT
CASSSSGQLNTEAFF
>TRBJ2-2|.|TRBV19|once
TGTGCCAGTAGTATTGGTTCGGGGTTAGGGGGGGCCGGGGAGCTGTTTTTT
CASSIGSGLGGAGELFF
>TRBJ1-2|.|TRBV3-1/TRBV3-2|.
TGTGCCAGCAGCCAAGCGCACCTATGGAGGAACTATGGCTACACCTTC
CASSQAHLWRNYGYTF
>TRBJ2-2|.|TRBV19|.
TGTGCCAGTAGTATAGAGAGGGACGGGGAGCTGTTTTTT
CASSIERDGELFF
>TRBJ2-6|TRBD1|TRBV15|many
TGTGCCACCAGCAGAAGTGGGACAGGGACTGGGGCCAACGTCCTGACTTTC
CATSRSGTGTGANVLTF
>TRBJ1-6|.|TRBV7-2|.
TGTGCCAGCAGCACATTTCTGGGGAGCTCCTATAATTCACCCCTCCACTTT
CASSTFLGSSYNSPLHF
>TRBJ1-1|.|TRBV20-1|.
TGCAGTGCTAGAGAGGACTCTAAAGCTTTCTTT
CSAREDSKAFF
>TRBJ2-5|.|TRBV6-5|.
TGTGCCAGCAGTTACTCGAGGGAAAAGACCCAGTACTTC
CASSYSREKTQYF
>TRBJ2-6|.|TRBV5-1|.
TGCGCCAGCAGCCAGGGGGGCCCGAACTCTGGGGCCAACGTCCTGACTTTC
CASSQGGPNSGANVLTF
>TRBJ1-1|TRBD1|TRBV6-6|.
TGTGCCAGCAACCCTACCGCCGGGACAGGGTCCACTGAAGCTTTCTTT
CASNPTAGTGSTEAFF
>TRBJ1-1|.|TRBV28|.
TGTGCCAGCAGTTTTAGGGGCAGATCGAACACTGAAGCTTTCTTT
CASSFRGRSNTEAFF
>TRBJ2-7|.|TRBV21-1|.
TGTGCCAGCAGCAAAAATAGGGGGATCGTCTACGAGCAGTACTTC
CASSKNRGIVYEQYF
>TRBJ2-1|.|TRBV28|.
TGTGCCAGCAGTTTATCTACAGGGCTTGGGAGCTCCTACAATGAGCAGTTCTTC
CASSLSTGLGSSYNEQFF
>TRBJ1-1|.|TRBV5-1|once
TGCGCCAGCAGCAGGACAGTGAACACTGAAGCTTTCTTT
CASSRTVNTEAFF
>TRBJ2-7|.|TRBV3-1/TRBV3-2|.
TGTGCCAGCAGCCAAGATTATCTGAACAGGGAGCCCTACGAGCAGTACTTC
CASSQDYLNREPYEQYF
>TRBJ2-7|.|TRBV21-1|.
TGTGCCAGCAGTCACTATTGGACAGGGTACTACGAGCAGTACTTC
CASSHYWTGYYEQYF
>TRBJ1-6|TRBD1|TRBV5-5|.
TGTGCCAGCAGCATTACAGGGGATTCACCCCTCCACTTT
CASSITGDSPLHF
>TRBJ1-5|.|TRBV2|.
TGTGCCTGCGAGCTCGGTCCAAATCAGCCCCAGCATTTT
CACELGPNQPQHF
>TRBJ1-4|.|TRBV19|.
TGTGCCAGTAGCCGACAGGCTTCTAATGAAAAACTGTTTTTT
CASSRQASNEKLFF
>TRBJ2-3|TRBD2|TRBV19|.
TGTGCCAGCCGGGAGACTAGCTCGTACTCAGATACGCAGTATTTT
CASRETSSYSDTQYF
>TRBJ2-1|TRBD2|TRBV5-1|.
TGCGCCAGCAGCTTGGTTCCTGGACTAGCGGGACCAAGGAGCTCCTACAATGAGCAGTTCTTC
CASSLVPGLAGPRSSYNEQFF
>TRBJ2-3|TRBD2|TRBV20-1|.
TGCAGTGCTAGTGGTAGCGGGAGGAAGCTAGGTGGCACAGATACGCAGTATTTT
CSASGSGRKLGGTDTQYF
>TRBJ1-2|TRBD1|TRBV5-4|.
TGTGCCAGCAGCAACCAAGGACAGGGTCTATATGGCTACACCTTC
CASSNQGQGLYGYTF
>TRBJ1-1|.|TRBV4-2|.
TGTGCCAGCAGCCAAGTATACAGGGATAACACTGAAGCTTTCTTT
CASSQVYRDNTEAFF
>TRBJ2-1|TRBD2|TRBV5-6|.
TGTGCCAGCAGCTCAGGACTAGCGGGCCCTTTGGATGAGCAGTTCTTC
CASSSGLAGPLDEQFF
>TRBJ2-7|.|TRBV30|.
TGTGCCTGGAGTACAGGTAACTACGAGCAGTACTTC
CAWSTGNYEQYF
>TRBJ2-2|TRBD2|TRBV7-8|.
TGTGCCAGCAGCCCCCGGACTAGCGCTTTACGGACCGGGGAGCTGTTTTTT
CASSPRTSALRTGELFF
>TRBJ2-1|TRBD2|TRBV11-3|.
TGTGCCAGCAGCGTTCGGACTAGCAATGAGCAGTTCTTC
CASSVRTSNEQFF
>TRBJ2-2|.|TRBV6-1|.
TGTGCCAGCAGTGAATCGCTAGGTCCCAACACCGGGGAGCTGTTTTTT
CASSESLGPNTGELFF
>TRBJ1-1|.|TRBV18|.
TGTGCCAGCTCACCCCCCGGCAGGGGAACTGAAGCTTTCTTT
CASSPPGRGTEAFF